This entry is about one T cell receptor (beta chain). What it binds is unknown. The CDR3 is 14 amino acids. Germline V gene lookup returns CDR1 DFQATT and CDR2 SNEGSKA (reference sequence). After removal of 3 bases from V and 5 bases from J, the junction contained 10 bases not matched to a gene. The TCR library protocol was used to attach unique molecular identifiers. These identifiers were attached to individual cDNA molecules. TCRdb analysed the 5' RACE reads with MiXCR anew, one entry per CDR3 protein. The sample holds tens of thousands of distinct CDR3 sequences; more than 8.5% are singletons and the top ten take over 8.5%. This sample is drawn from a study of early T cells in non-severe SARS-CoV-2 infection. About the study: Sequenced bulk RNA came from whole blood that was unsorted, and chains were unpaired. Regarding the study as a whole: There was a bias toward anti-spike CD8 responses in VDJdb matching, which missed private and CD4 specificities.

This sequence originates from an adult who was a healthcare worker with PCR-confirmed SARS-CoV-2 infection or an uninfected control (not recorded which). V usage is TRBV20-1 and J usage is TRBJ2-7; 7 bases are shared with TRBD2. Sequencing was performed on whole blood. DNA for the CDR3: TGCAGTGCTAGTCGGGGAGGGCGCAGCCACGAGCAGTACTTC. Encoded protein: CSASRGGRSHEQYF.